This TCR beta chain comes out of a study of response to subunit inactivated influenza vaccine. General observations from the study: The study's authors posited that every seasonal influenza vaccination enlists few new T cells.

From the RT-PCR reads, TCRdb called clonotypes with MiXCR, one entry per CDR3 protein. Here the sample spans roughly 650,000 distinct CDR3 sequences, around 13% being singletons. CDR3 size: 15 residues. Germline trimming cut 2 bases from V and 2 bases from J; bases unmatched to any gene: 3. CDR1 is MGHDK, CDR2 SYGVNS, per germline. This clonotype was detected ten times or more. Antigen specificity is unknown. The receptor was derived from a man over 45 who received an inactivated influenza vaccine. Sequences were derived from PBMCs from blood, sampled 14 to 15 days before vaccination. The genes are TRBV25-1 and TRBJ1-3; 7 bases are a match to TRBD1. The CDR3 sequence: CASSEAQGAGNTIYF. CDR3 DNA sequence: TGTGCCAGCAGTGAAGCCCAGGGGGCTGGAAACACCATATATTTT.